This T cell receptor (beta chain) is from a study of cytomegalovirus exposure and HLA in healthy donors. Sequencing used immunoSEQ multiplex PCR; TCRdb keeps in-frame clones, though not all of them. The sample lists some 120,000 clones; around 90% were seen once. The CDR3 has 17 amino acids. The germline CDR1 and CDR2 sequences are SGHTA and FQGNSA. V trimming: 1 base; J trimming: 0 bases; junction bases outside the gene matches: 7. This TCR was sampled from a woman aged 18-29 years in good health and CMV-seronegative. This chain links TRBV7-2 with TRBJ2-5; 8 bases map to TRBD1. The sample comprised PBMCs. The CDR3, as DNA: TGTGCCAGCAGCTTAGTTCCGCGACAGGGGTACCAAGAGACCCAGTACTTC. Protein sequence: CASSLVPRQGYQETQYF.